This T cell receptor (beta chain) was recovered during a study of cytotoxic CD8 clonotypes in ibrutinib-treated CLL. Germline CDR1 and CDR2: MGHDK and SYGVNS. The CDR3 contains 13 residues. V was cut by 5 bases and J by 0 bases, with 5 bases left in between. Sequencing used immunoSEQ multiplex PCR; TCRdb keeps in-frame clones, though not all of them. The profile shows some 150,000 clones, 70% to 80% of them singletons. Study-wide results and limits: Clonotypes that were public were uncommon, and they contracted or stayed stable on treatment.

This clone has a handful of counts. Its cognate antigen is unknown. Sequenced material: PBMCs, taken after 12 months of ibrutinib treatment. This TCR derives from a human donor with chronic lymphocytic leukemia. The chain joins TRBV25-1 to TRBJ2-1, with D uncertain. The CDR3 loop is CASSRSSYNEQFF. In DNA, the CDR3 is TGTGCCAGCAGTCGGAGCTCCTACAATGAGCAGTTCTTC. Full variable domain (missing parts from reference TRBV25-1 and TRBJ2-1): EADIYQTPRYLVIGTGKKITLECSQTMGHDKMYWYQQDPGMELHLIHYSYGVNSTEKGDLSSESTVSRIRTEHFPLTLESARPSHTSQYLCASSRSSYNEQFFGPGTRLTVL.